The 10 T cell receptor beta chains reported below all come from one sample, sequenced in a study of neurological immune-mediated disorders. TCRdb independently ran MiXCR on the 5' RACE reads; one entry per CDR3 protein. The sample holds 55,000 to 65,000 distinct CDR3 sequences, 10% to 15% seen once. Sequenced: PBMCs. These receptors originate from a woman aged 55-70 years with HTLV-1-associated myelopathy (HAM/TSP).

This clonotype occurred many times. The J gene is TRBJ2-1, the V gene TRBV20-1; perhaps TRBD2 as D (5 bases). The V end was cut by 2 bases, the J end by 5 bases, with 13 bases between. The CDR3 is made up of 14 amino acids. Germline V gene lookup returns CDR1 DFQATT and CDR2 SNEGSKA (reference sequence). CDR3 DNA: TGCAGTGCTAGATCGGGGAGCACCAACAATGAGCAGTTCTTC. Protein sequence: CSARSGSTNNEQFF.

As regards this clonotype: A much larger clone is a single base away; this may be a read error. This chain uses TRBV3-1 with TRBJ2-5; the match to TRBD2 covers 10 bases. CDR1 is LGHDT, CDR2 YNNKEL, per germline (reference sequence). This CDR3 is 16 amino acids long. CDR3 residues: CVSSRGSGLAEETQYF. CDR3 DNA sequence: TGTGTCAGCAGCAGGGGATCCGGACTAGCGGAAGAGACCCAGTACTTC.

There are many counts of this clonotype. The chain has TRBV5-1 and TRBJ2-1; D perhaps matches TRBD1 (5 bases). This CDR3 contains 12 residues. V lost 4 bases to trimming and J lost 10 bases, with 12 bases between them. CDR1 and CDR2 from the germline V gene are SGHRS and YFSETQ. CDR3 DNA sequence: TGCGCCAGCAGCCCCCAGGGTCTAGAGCAGTTCTTC. Its protein is CASSPQGLEQFF.

The sample holds many counts of this clonotype. The chain couples TRBV20-1 to TRBJ1-6, with D maybe TRBD1 (5 bases). The CDR3 runs to 14 residues. Germline-derived CDR1 and CDR2 are DFQATT and SNEGSKA (reference sequence). With 7 bases removed from V and 5 bases from J, the gap between germline ends came to 15 bases. CDR3 sequence: CSVSRSTDNSPLHF. In nucleotides, the CDR3 is TGCAGTGTTAGTAGGTCGACAGATAATTCACCCCTCCACTTT.

This clonotype occurred many times. The chain is built from TRBV20-1 and TRBJ1-5, with D unclear. Germline assignment: CDR1 DFQATT and CDR2 SNEGSKA (reference sequence). The V and J ends lost 0 bases and 4 bases respectively, with 7 bases between them. The CDR3 contains 13 residues. The CDR3 DNA follows: TGCAGTGCTAGAGATTGGGGTAATCAGCCCCAGCATTTT. Protein product: CSARDWGNQPQHF.

This clonotype was recorded at least ten times. The V and J genes are TRBV28 and TRBJ1-2; the D is unclear. Germline CDR1 reads MDHEN; CDR2 reads SYDVKM. The CDR3 has 16 amino acids. Trimming cost V 6 bases and J 7 bases, with 24 bases left between them. The CDR3 region has the DNA TGTGCCAGCAGCGGGAGGTGGGAGCTGGGTAATAGTGGCTACACCTTC. This translates into CASSGRWELGNSGYTF.

This clonotype has ten or more counts. The V and J genes are TRBV20-1 and TRBJ2-1; TRBD2 matches at 10 bases. J lost 1 base, V lost 2 bases, and 5 bases had no gene match. CDR1 and CDR2 from the germline V gene are DFQATT and SNEGSKA (reference sequence). The CDR3 has 16 amino acids. The CDR3 DNA sequence: TGCAGTGCTAGAAAAATTAGCGGGAGGTCCTACAATGAGCAGTTCTTC. Amino acid sequence: CSARKISGRSYNEQFF.

Many counts were recorded for this clonotype. The rearrangement joins TRBV4-1 to TRBJ2-7; possibly TRBD1 or TRBD2 for D (5 bases each). CDR1 and CDR2 (germline): MGHRA, YSYEKL. The CDR3 has 14 residues. Trimming pared 1 base from V and 3 bases from J, leaving 10 bases between. In DNA form, the CDR3 reads TGCGCCAGCAGCCAAGCCGGGACCTACTACGAGCAGTACTTC. Translating gives CASSQAGTYYEQYF.

This clonotype was counted many times. This chain links TRBV4-1 with TRBJ2-1; D is undetermined. The CDR3 is made up of 11 amino acids. In germline, CDR1 is MGHRA, CDR2 YSYEKL. V was cut by 0 bases and J by 14 bases, with 8 bases left in between. CDR3 in amino acids: CASSQDRVKFF. CDR3 coding DNA: TGCGCCAGCAGCCAAGATAGGGTGAAGTTCTTC.

This clonotype was detected ten times or more. One end of the junction varies from germline; a read error may be responsible. V usage is TRBV11-3 and J usage is TRBJ2-2; the D gene is possibly TRBD1 (7 bases). Germline V gene sequence: CDR1 SGHNT, CDR2 YENEEA. The CDR3 spans 15 residues. CDR3 nucleotides: TGTGCCGGCAGCTTTCGGCAGGGGGGAACCGGGGAGCTGTTTTTT. Protein: CAGSFRQGGTGELFF.